The TCR beta chain described here comes from a study of T cells after yellow fever vaccination. At the level of the study: Fractions containing few cells were prepared with SMART-Seq v4 Ultra Low Input.

About this clonotype itself: Its matching antigen is unknown.

V lost 1 base, J lost 2 bases, and 10 bases lay in between. Germline CDR1 reads SGHVS; CDR2 reads FNYEAQ. The CDR3 has 15 residues. The study, taken as a whole, reports: Repertoires sorted by FACS could include abundant clonotypes that are contaminants from the bulk population.

In TCRdb, the 5' RACE reads were re-called with MiXCR into one record per CDR3 protein. Among about 510,000 distinct CDR3 sequences listed, 20% to 25% were seen once. The receptor comes from a man younger than 35 who received the YFV17D yellow fever vaccine. The material was PBMCs, obtained less than 25 days after the first yellow fever vaccination. The chain links TRBV7-6 to TRBJ2-3; tentatively, D is TRBD1 (6 bases). The chain's CDR3 is CASSLGGPNTDTQYF. Here the CDR3 DNA reads TGTGCCAGCAGCTTAGGGGGGCCCAACACAGATACGCAGTATTTT.